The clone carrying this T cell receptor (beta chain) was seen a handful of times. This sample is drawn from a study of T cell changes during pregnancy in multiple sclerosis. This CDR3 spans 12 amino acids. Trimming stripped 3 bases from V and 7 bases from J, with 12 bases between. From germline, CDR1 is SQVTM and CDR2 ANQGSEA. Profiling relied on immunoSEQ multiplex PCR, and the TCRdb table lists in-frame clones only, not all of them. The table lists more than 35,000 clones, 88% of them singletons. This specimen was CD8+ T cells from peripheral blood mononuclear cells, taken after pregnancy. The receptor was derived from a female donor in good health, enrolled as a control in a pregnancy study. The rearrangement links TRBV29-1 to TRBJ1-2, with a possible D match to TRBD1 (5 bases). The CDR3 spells CSVEDTSGGYTF. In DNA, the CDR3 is TGCAGCGTTGAGGACACGTCGGGTGGCTACACCTTC.